This T cell receptor (beta chain) was identified in a study of blood T cells in healthy people across ages. Study details: For every two T cells, template switching captured about one barcoded beta molecule. Study-wide results and limits: Long-lived and aged donors differed, with more naive CD4+ cells and higher diversity in the long-lived. The fall in TCR beta diversity per million T cells was roughly linear with age.

Germline loops: CDR1 MNHEY, CDR2 SMNVEV (reference sequence). The junction had 10 bases not matched to a gene; V was cut back by 3 bases and J by 0 bases. The length of the CDR3 is 17 residues. A note on this clonotype: What it binds is not known.

Using a J-beta primer mix together with a sample-barcoded 5' primer, a second PCR was run for roughly 6 to 12 cycles. A minimum of 3 million CDR3-containing paired-end reads was obtained for each sample. TCRdb called the 5' RACE reads again in MiXCR, with one record for every CDR3 protein. The sample records 1.5 million to 1.8 million distinct CDR3 sequences, roughly 43% being singletons. The J gene is TRBJ2-7, the V gene TRBV27; 8 positions match TRBD1. The TCR comes from a young woman in good health. Source material: blood. The CDR3 DNA reads TGTGCCAGCAGTTTGGAATACCCAGGGGGCCCCTCCTACGAGCAGTACTTC. Translated, it gives CASSLEYPGGPSYEQYF.